The clone carrying this T cell receptor beta chain turned up a few times. CDR3 length: 14 amino acids. Germline V lookup: CDR1 MDHEN, CDR2 SYDVKM. V lost 6 bases and J lost 7, with 13 bases in between. These data are taken from a study of OX40 agonist ivuxolimab in advanced cancers. Study-level information: Three patients had partial responses: one hepatocellular carcinoma, two cutaneous melanoma.

Clones were read by immunoSEQ multiplex PCR, and TCRdb kept only the in-frame ones, dropping some. The table shows 90,000 to 100,000 clones, with about nine tenths occurring only once. The rearrangement joins TRBV28 to TRBJ1-6; D might be TRBD1 (6 bases). This TCR was sampled from an adult with an advanced solid tumor such as melanoma, head and neck, liver or kidney cancer. This specimen was CD4+ or CD8+ T cells sorted from blood, taken in a trial of the OX40 agonist ivuxolimab. The CDR3 protein is CASSSGVGNSPLHF. CDR3 DNA: TGTGCCAGCAGCTCAGGGGTGGGCAATTCACCCCTCCACTTT.